A single sample is the source of the 5 T cell receptor beta chains below, sequenced in a study of T cell responses to AZD1222 COVID-19 vaccine. Repertoires were generated with immunoSEQ multiplex PCR, while TCRdb's copy carries only in-frame clones and drops some. The repertoire consists of 100,000 to 150,000 clones, with about 90% occurring once and the leading ten covering 1.1%. The sequences come from peripheral blood, collected on day 0 of AZD1222 vaccination. The source of these receptors is an adult in good health.

This chain connects TRBV7-7 to TRBJ2-2, with D tentatively TRBD2 (6 bases). The CDR3 runs to 17 residues. Germline CDR1 SSHAT, CDR2 FNYEAQ (reference sequence). V was clipped by 5 bases and J by 5 bases, with 21 bases between them. The CDR3 region has the DNA TGTGCCAGCAGCCCCTCCCGGAGGGTAAGGGGAACCGGGGAGCTGTTTTTT. Its translation: CASSPSRRVRGTGELFF. The full variable domain, in which reference TRBV7-7 and TRBJ2-2 provide the parts outside the CDR3, is GAGVSQSPRYKVTKRGQDVTLRCDPISSHATLYWYQQALGQGPEFLTYFNYEAQPDKSGLPSDRFSAERPEGSISTLTIQRTEQRDSAMYRCASSPSRRVRGTGELFFGEGSRLTVL.

CDR3 sequence (DNA): TGTGCCACCAGCAGAGATAAGGCCAGGAACACTGAAGCTTTCTTT. It yields the protein CATSRDKARNTEAFF. This chain joins TRBV15 and TRBJ1-1; D not resolved. The CDR3 totals 15 residues. The V gene's germline CDR1 is LNHNV and CDR2 YYDKDF (reference sequence). The V gene lost 0 bases and the J gene lost 1 base, with 9 bases spanning the gap.

J is TRBJ1-1 and V is TRBV28, with TRBD1 matching over 7 bases. The CDR3 contains 14 residues. The V gene's germline CDR1 is MDHEN and CDR2 SYDVKM. V lost 2 bases to trimming and J lost 5 bases; unmatched junction nucleotides: 5. Here the CDR3 DNA reads TGTGCCAGCAGTTTAGCCAGGGGGGAGACTGAAGCTTTCTTT. This sequence encodes CASSLARGETEAFF.

V and J are TRBV30 and TRBJ1-5; the D gene is possibly TRBD1 (5 bases). Germline V gene lookup returns CDR1 GTSNPN and CDR2 SVGIG (reference sequence). Trimming left V 2 bases short and J 3 bases short, with 14 bases between. The CDR3 extends over 15 amino acids. CDR3 sequence (DNA): TGTGCCTGGAGTAAGAGACAGCTCCTCAATCAGCCCCAGCATTTT. This translates into CAWSKRQLLNQPQHF.

The chain couples TRBV7-2 to TRBJ2-7; 7 bases fit TRBD1. This CDR3 contains 14 residues. The ends lost 5 bases at V and 2 bases at J; junction bases unmatched: 6. The V gene's germline CDR1 is SGHTA and CDR2 FQGNSA. The CDR3 coding sequence is TGTGCCAGCAGCGCCTGGACAGGACCCTACGAGCAGTACTTC. It translates to CASSAWTGPYEQYF.